This T cell receptor beta chain was obtained from a study of T cells in Graves' hyperthyroidism and ophthalmopathy. Study-wide findings and caveats: Before onset, by a median of 6.5 months, the model predicted ophthalmopathy. Among thyroid clonotypes expanded above 0.001, most also appeared in blood.

Uncontrolled infection, other autoimmune disease, pregnancy or lactation led to exclusion. It was RNA transcripts that yielded the amplified TCR beta CDR3 regions. HTBI primers were the set used in a first-round RT-PCR of the TCR CDR3. TCRdb re-derived calls from the multiplex PCR reads in MiXCR, one entry per CDR3 protein. In the table there are 500,000 to 600,000 distinct CDR3 sequences, 46% of which are singletons. Concerning this clonotype: The antigen is undetermined.

CDR1 DFQATT and CDR2 SNEGSKA come from the germline V gene (reference sequence). The germline V and J ends were trimmed by 3 bases and 2 bases, with 10 bases remaining between them. This CDR3 is built from 13 residues. This sequence originates from an adult woman with Graves' disease, either hyperthyroidism or ophthalmopathy (not recorded which). The rearrangement links TRBV20-1 to TRBJ1-2, with D possibly matching TRBD1 (6 bases). Specimen: peripheral blood or thyroid tissue (not recorded which). The DNA of the CDR3 is TGCAGTGCTAGCGGGACAACAAACTATGGCTACACCTTC. Amino acids: CSASGTTNYGYTF.